Listed here are 15 T cell receptor beta chains from one sample, sequenced in a study of cytomegalovirus exposure and HLA in healthy donors. PCR amplification relied on 60 Vbeta primers (plus 13 Jbeta primers). Using immunoSEQ multiplex PCR, the repertoire was profiled, and TCRdb retains in-frame clones only, with some absent. The sample spans approximately 110,000 clones; the ten largest clones claim around 2.2%. The sequencing sample was made of PBMCs. The receptors shown here come from a man in his forties in good health and CMV-seronegative.

The chain recombines TRBV10-3 with TRBJ1-5, with TRBD1 as a possible D gene (6 bases). The length of the CDR3 is 14 residues. V gave up 10 bases and J gave up 5 bases, with 18 bases separating them. Germline CDR1 and CDR2: ENHRY and SYGVKD. Here the CDR3 reads CATCDRFGDQPQHF. CDR3 nucleotides: TGTGCCACTTGCGACAGGTTCGGCGATCAGCCCCAGCATTTT.

The V and J genes are TRBV10-3 and TRBJ1-2; no reliable D call. This CDR3 comprises 14 residues. Trimming took 0 bases from V and 4 from J, leaving 9 bases between them. Germline values: CDR1 ENHRY, CDR2 SYGVKD. The CDR3 region is CAISESLVGYGYTF. The CDR3 coding sequence is TGTGCCATCAGTGAGTCGCTGGTCGGCTATGGCTACACCTTC.

The chain links TRBV5-1 to TRBJ2-7; the match to TRBD2 covers 12 bases. The CDR3 contains 17 residues. The V gene end was trimmed by 1 base and the J gene end by 5 bases; junction bases not matched to a gene: 10. The germline V gene has CDR1 SGHRS and CDR2 YFSETQ. This CDR3 is CASSLFGPRTSGNEQYF. The CDR3 coding sequence is TGCGCCAGCAGCTTGTTTGGACCACGGACTAGCGGGAACGAGCAGTACTTC.

V usage is TRBV2 and J usage is TRBJ2-1, with D possibly matching TRBD1 (6 bases). Germline-derived CDR1 and CDR2 are SNHLY and FYNNEI. Trimming stripped 6 bases from V and 9 bases from J, with 18 bases between. This CDR3 is built from 14 residues. Here the CDR3 reads CASRGDTLYGEQFF. The CDR3 DNA reads as TGTGCCAGCAGGGGGGACACTTTGTACGGTGAGCAGTTCTTC. The variable domain in full, with the rest retrieved from reference TRBV2 and TRBJ2-1, is EPEVTQTPSHQVTQMGQEVILRCVPISNHLYFYWYRQILGQKVEFLVSFYNNEISEKSEIFDDQFSVERPDGSNFTLKIRSTKLEDSAMYFCASRGDTLYGEQFFGPGTRLTVL.

The chain joins TRBV10-3 to TRBJ1-1; 10 bases are shared with TRBD1. V dropped 10 bases and J dropped 2; count of bases not matched to a gene: 7. Germline V CDR1 and CDR2: ENHRY, SYGVKD. The CDR3 totals 14 residues. Here the CDR3 reads CATQTGGLNTEAFF. DNA of the CDR3: TGTGCCACGCAGACAGGGGGCCTAAACACTGAAGCTTTCTTT.

The V and J genes are TRBV9 and TRBJ2-7; 7 bases are shared with TRBD2. The germline V gene encodes CDR1 SGDLS and CDR2 YYNGEE. The CDR3 has 14 amino acids. Unmatched junction bases numbered 5, after V lost 2 bases and J lost 3 bases. The CDR3 sequence: CASSVGGLGYEQYF. As DNA, the CDR3 is TGTGCCAGCAGCGTGGGAGGGTTGGGCTACGAGCAGTACTTC.

The gene calls are TRBV4-3 and TRBJ2-1, with 14 positions matching TRBD2. The germline V gene has CDR1 LGHNA and CDR2 YSLEER. This CDR3 comprises 16 residues. After removal of 2 bases from V and 8 bases from J, the junction contained 5 bases not matched to a gene. The CDR3 DNA follows: TGCGCCAGCAGCCAATCGGGACTAGCGGGAGCCGATGAGCAGTTCTTC. Amino acids: CASSQSGLAGADEQFF.

The chain joins TRBV9 to TRBJ2-5; possible D gene TRBD2, 6 bases. Germline V gene data show CDR1 as SGDLS and CDR2 as YYNGEE. The CDR3 is 17 residues long. Trimming stripped 0 bases from V and 7 bases from J, with 22 bases between. The CDR3 DNA is TGTGCCAGCAGCGTAGATGGAGGCGGGATGTCTACTGGGACCCAGTACTTC. Protein product: CASSVDGGGMSTGTQYF. Full variable domain (rest looked up from reference TRBV9 and TRBJ2-5): DSGVTQTPKHLITATGQRVTLRCSPRSGDLSVYWYQQSLDQGLQFLIQYYNGEERAKGNILERFSAQQFPDLHSELNLSSLELGDSALYFCASSVDGGGMSTGTQYFGPGTRLLVL.

V and J are TRBV19 and TRBJ2-6; D may be TRBD1 (5 bases). V was trimmed by 5 bases and J by 0 bases, leaving 11 bases between them. Germline assignment: CDR1 LNHDA and CDR2 SQIVND (reference sequence). The CDR3 has 16 amino acids. In DNA form, the CDR3 reads TGTGCCAGTAGTGGGGCCGGAGCCTCTGGGGCCAACGTCCTGACTTTC. The encoded protein is CASSGAGASGANVLTF.

The chain links TRBV5-4 to TRBJ2-5, with D unresolved. Per germline, CDR1 SGHNT and CDR2 YYREEE (reference sequence). With 1 base removed from V and 2 bases from J, the gap between germline ends came to 9 bases. The length of the CDR3 is 14 residues. CDR3 DNA sequence: TGTGCCAGCAGCTTGCCGTCTGCGCAAGAGACCCAGTACTTC. It yields the protein CASSLPSAQETQYF.

This rearrangement joins TRBV6-5 to TRBJ2-3, with TRBD1 as a possible D gene (6 bases). Trimming removed 6 bases from V and 4 bases from J, with 17 bases in between. The CDR3 extends over 15 amino acids. Germline V gene lookup returns CDR1 MNHEY and CDR2 SVGAGI. The CDR3, as DNA: TGTGCCAGCAGCCCATCCGAGGGGGTGCCAGATACGCAGTATTTT. Its translation: CASSPSEGVPDTQYF.

J is TRBJ1-4 and V is TRBV27, with 7 bases identical to TRBD1. J was trimmed by 0 bases and V by 5 bases; bases with no gene match: 3. Germline assignment: CDR1 MNHEY and CDR2 SMNVEV (reference sequence). CDR3 size: 15 residues. The DNA for the CDR3 is TGTGCCAGCAGTCCGGGACAGTCAACTAATGAAAAACTGTTTTTT. Amino acid sequence: CASSPGQSTNEKLFF.

The V gene is TRBV7-2, the J gene TRBJ1-2; possible D gene TRBD1, 6 bases. Trimming cost V 3 bases and J 5 bases, with 7 bases left between them. The CDR3 contains 12 residues. The V gene's germline CDR1 is SGHTA and CDR2 FQGNSA. The DNA for the CDR3 is TGTGCCAGCAGCTTGGACAGATATGGCTACACCTTC. As protein: CASSLDRYGYTF.

The V gene is TRBV5-1, the J gene TRBJ2-1; D uncertain. Germline loops: CDR1 SGHRS, CDR2 YFSETQ. The CDR3 is 13 amino acids. V dropped 4 bases and J dropped 6 bases, with 11 bases sitting between them. The CDR3 region is CASSPPDFNEQFF. In DNA, the CDR3 is TGCGCCAGCAGCCCTCCCGACTTCAATGAGCAGTTCTTC.

The chain's CDR3 is CASSFRNTGELFF. The CDR3 DNA is TGTGCCAGCAGCTTTAGAAACACCGGGGAGCTGTTTTTT. This chain uses TRBV7-3 with TRBJ2-2; D gene uncertain. V was pared by 3 bases and J by 2 bases, with 4 bases between. Germline CDR1 is SGHTA and CDR2 is FQGTGA. The CDR3 loop spans 13 amino acids.